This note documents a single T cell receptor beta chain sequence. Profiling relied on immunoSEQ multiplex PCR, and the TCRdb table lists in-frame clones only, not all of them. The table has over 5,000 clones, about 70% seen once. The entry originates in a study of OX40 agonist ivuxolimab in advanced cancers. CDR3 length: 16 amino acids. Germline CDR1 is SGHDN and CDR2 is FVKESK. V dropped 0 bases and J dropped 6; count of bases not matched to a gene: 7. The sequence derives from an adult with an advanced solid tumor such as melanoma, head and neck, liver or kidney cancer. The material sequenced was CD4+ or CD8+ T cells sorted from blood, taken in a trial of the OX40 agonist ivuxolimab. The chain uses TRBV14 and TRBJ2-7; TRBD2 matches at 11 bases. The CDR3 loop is CASSQDGTSGSSEQYF. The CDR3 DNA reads TGTGCCAGCAGCCAAGATGGAACTAGCGGGAGTAGCGAGCAGTACTTC.